This T cell receptor beta chain is from a study of response to subunit inactivated influenza vaccine. Broader study findings: New T cells are recruited in small numbers by each seasonal influenza vaccination, according to the authors' suggestion.

TCRdb fed the RT-PCR reads into MiXCR, producing one record per CDR3 protein. The sample contains roughly 650,000 distinct CDR3 sequences, approximately 14% of which appear only once. Concerning this clonotype itself: The antigen remains undetermined.

The sequences come from PBMCs from blood, collected approximately 13 days after vaccination. This clonotype was sampled from a man aged 50-59 years who received an inactivated influenza vaccine.

CDR3 amino acids: CSARTGGNTGELFF. The CDR3 DNA sequence: TGCAGTGCCCGGACAGGGGGCAACACCGGGGAGCTGTTTTTT. The chain couples TRBV20-1 to TRBJ2-2; 11 positions match TRBD1. Trimming at V came to 6 bases and at J to 2 bases, leaving 2 bases not matched to a gene. Germline CDR1 and CDR2: DFQATT and SNEGSKA (reference sequence). This CDR3 is built from 14 residues.